The 5 T cell receptor beta chains below come from one sample, sequenced in a study of shared clonotypes between healthy human individuals (dated by TCRdb to 2018 to 2020). The method behind the library was the immunoSEQ multiplex PCR assay. Entries here come from immuneACCESS through TCRdb and include only in-frame sequences with V and J called. Some clones fail to appear in such tables; in the studies checked, an unresolved V gene covers under half of the shortfall, and the cause of the remainder is unknown. The sample table records about 2.1 million clones; about 93% of these occur just once. Around 1.7% of the sample is taken by the ten largest. CD8 naive samples consisted of CD45RO-negative cells that were positively selected for CCR7, yielding a CD45RA+CCR7+ population without TemRA cells. Material for sequencing was naive CD8+ T cells from PBMCs. The cell subset or site label of this sample denotes: CD45RA+CCR7+. These receptors all come from a young man in good health. Some clones in this sample may be carry-over from other donors' samples.

A remark on this clone: Other nucleotide sequences from this sample produce the same CDR3. V gene TRBV28 combines with J gene TRBJ2-7; tentatively, D is TRBD2 (6 bases). Per germline, CDR1 MDHEN and CDR2 SYDVKM. Trimming left V 6 bases short and J 0 bases short, with 12 bases between. The CDR3 is 14 residues long. This CDR3 is CASSGRESSYEQYF. CDR3 bases: TGTGCCAGCAGCGGACGGGAGAGCTCCTACGAGCAGTACTTC.

This chain links TRBV10-3 with TRBJ2-5; the D gene could be TRBD1 or TRBD2 (5 bases each). Germline V lookup: CDR1 ENHRY, CDR2 SYGVKD. CDR3 length equals 14 residues. Trimming took 2 bases from V and 3 from J, leaving 10 bases between them. The CDR3 DNA reads as TGTGCCATCAGTGAGGAGGGGACCGAAGAGACCCAGTACTTC. This translates into CAISEEGTEETQYF.

The gene calls are TRBV9 and TRBJ2-3, with 14 bases matching TRBD2. The CDR3 is 18 residues long. The germline V gene has CDR1 SGDLS and CDR2 YYNGEE. Germline trimming cut 0 bases from V and 6 bases from J; bases unmatched to any gene: 9. The CDR3 spells CASSVAGRLAGGWDTQYF. In nucleotides, the CDR3 is TGTGCCAGCAGCGTAGCCGGACGACTAGCGGGAGGGTGGGATACGCAGTATTTT. The variable domain in full, completed from reference TRBV9 and TRBJ2-3, reads DSGVTQTPKHLITATGQRVTLRCSPRSGDLSVYWYQQSLDQGLQFLIQYYNGEERAKGNILERFSAQQFPDLHSELNLSSLELGDSALYFCASSVAGRLAGGWDTQYFGPGTRLTVL.

With regard to this clone: Other nucleotide sequences from this sample produce the same CDR3. This chain connects TRBV27 to TRBJ2-2; D gene uncertain. Germline CDR1 and CDR2: MNHEY and SMNVEV (reference sequence). Trimming pared 5 bases from V and 0 bases from J, leaving 7 bases between. This CDR3 comprises 14 residues. CDR3: CASSLTPNTGELFF. As DNA, the CDR3 is TGTGCCAGCAGTCTTACCCCGAACACCGGGGAGCTGTTTTTT.

The rearrangement uses TRBV9 and TRBJ1-4; possibly TRBD1 for D (6 bases). The germline V gene encodes CDR1 SGDLS and CDR2 YYNGEE. This CDR3 is 17 amino acids long. Trimming stripped 2 bases from V and 0 bases from J, with 14 bases between. CDR3 region: CASSVHRERPTNEKLFF. The CDR3 region has the DNA TGTGCCAGCAGCGTTCACAGGGAGCGGCCAACTAATGAAAAACTGTTTTTT.